The 18 T cell receptor beta chains below were found in one sample sequenced in a study of metastatic and nonmetastatic thyroid tumors. No patient had received any treatment before thyroid surgery. TCRdb re-analyzed the PCR reads through MiXCR. The data show 8,500 to 10,000 clones, under 30% seen once. The sample comprised tumor tissue. The receptors derive from a female donor with papillary thyroid cancer or a benign thyroid nodule (not recorded which). Some clones in this sample may be carry-over from other donors' samples.

The sample holds a few counts of this clone. V gene TRBV27 combines with J gene TRBJ2-7; 7 nucleotides agree with TRBD2. Trimming cost V 2 bases and J 2 bases; bases outside gene matches: 6. The CDR3 is 15 residues long. Germline V gene lookup returns CDR1 MNHEY and CDR2 SMNVEV (reference sequence). The chain's CDR3 is CASSLVGGRAYEQYF. CDR3 DNA: TGTGCCAGCAGTTTAGTAGGCGGGAGAGCCTACGAGCAGTACTTC.

This clone was seen ten or more times. The V and J genes are TRBV29-1 and TRBJ2-5; TRBD1 matches at 10 bases. With V trimmed by 7 bases and J by 6 bases, 5 bases remained unmatched. The germline CDR1 and CDR2 sequences are SQVTM and ANQGSEA. CDR3 length: 12 amino acids. CDR3 amino acids: CSGGQGVKTQYF. DNA of the CDR3: TGCAGCGGTGGACAGGGGGTCAAGACCCAGTACTTC.

This clone was seen repeatedly, ten times or more. The rearrangement uses TRBV3-1 and TRBJ2-1; 7 bases fit TRBD1. Germline CDR1 LGHDT, CDR2 YNNKEL (reference sequence). Trimming removed 6 bases from V and 4 bases from J; junction bases left unmatched: 9. This CDR3 has 15 amino acids. Written as DNA, the CDR3 is TGTGCCAGCAGGTCGAACAGGGGTACGTACAATGAGCAGTTCTTC. This codes for CASRSNRGTYNEQFF.

At least ten counts were recorded for this clone. This chain joins TRBV20-1 and TRBJ2-5; 7 bases are shared with TRBD1. CDR1 and CDR2 from the germline V gene are DFQATT and SNEGSKA (reference sequence). With 6 bases clipped from V and 2 bases from J, the junction kept 9 bases outside the gene matches. CDR3 length: 14 residues. The CDR3 nucleotides are TGCAGTGCCACACCGGGACAGCTACAAGAGACCCAGTACTTC. Translation gives CSATPGQLQETQYF.

The chain employs TRBV11-2 and TRBJ1-6; D is perhaps TRBD1 (5 bases). V was cut by 5 bases and J by 14 bases, with 28 bases left in between. This CDR3 region has 17 residues. Germline V lookup: CDR1 SGHAT, CDR2 FQNNGV. The DNA of the CDR3 is TGTGCCAGCAGCCAGACAGCTACTTTTTCTATAATAGATACCCTCCACTTT. Translation gives CASSQTATFSIIDTLHF.

This clone appeared many times. It may be a read error: a sequence one base away is much more abundant. The chain has TRBV18 and TRBJ1-4; the D is unclear. The CDR3 has 14 residues. V gave up 5 bases and J gave up 7 bases, with 14 bases separating them. Germline loops: CDR1 KGHSH, CDR2 LQKENI. The CDR3 reads CASSSSAPTEKLFF. The CDR3 coding sequence is TGTGCCAGCTCAAGTTCCGCACCAACTGAAAAACTGTTTTTT. Full variable domain (remainder filled in from reference TRBV18 and TRBJ1-4): NAGVMQNPRHLVRRRGQEARLRCSPMKGHSHVYWYRQLPEEGLKFMVYLQKENIIDESGMPKERFSAEFPKEGPSILRIQQVVRGDSAAYFCASSSSAPTEKLFFGSGTQLSVL.

Of note for this clone: Germline is not matched at one junction end, which may reflect a read error. The chain links TRBV7-9 to TRBJ2-1; 11 bases are a match to TRBD2. Germline CDR1 SEHNR, CDR2 FQNEAQ (reference sequence). The CDR3 runs 12 residues. The chain's CDR3 is CVSLLAGGEQFF. CDR3 bases: TGTGTCAGCCTCCTAGCGGGGGGTGAGCAGTTCTTC.

This rearrangement joins TRBV2 to TRBJ2-7; 7 bases agree with TRBD2. The germline V gene encodes CDR1 SNHLY and CDR2 FYNNEI. The trim removed 8 bases at V and 0 bases at J, leaving 10 bases unmatched. This CDR3 region has 15 residues. CDR3 region: CASGGLRGTSYEQYF. The DNA of the CDR3 is TGTGCCAGCGGGGGTTTGCGGGGGACCTCCTACGAGCAGTACTTC.

This clone rates as medium-sized. V and J are TRBV28 and TRBJ1-5; a possible D gene is TRBD1 (6 bases). CDR3 length equals 14 residues. CDR1 MDHEN and CDR2 SYDVKM come from the germline V gene. V lost 5 bases to trimming and J lost 5 bases, with 13 bases between them. The CDR3 DNA follows: TGTGCCAGCAGTCCGACGGGGGCTCATCAGCCCCAGCATTTT. Residues: CASSPTGAHQPQHF. Complete variable domain (other parts from reference TRBV28 and TRBJ1-5): DVKVTQSSRYLVKRTGEKVFLECVQDMDHENMFWYRQDPGLGLRLIYFSYDVKMKEKGDIPEGYSVSREKKERFSLILESASTNQTSMYLCASSPTGAHQPQHFGDGTRLSIL.

The CDR3 DNA follows: TGTGCCAGCAGCCAGGGGAGCGGGGGGCTTCAGGGCGAGCAGTACTTC. Amino acid sequence: CASSQGSGGLQGEQYF. The chain joins TRBV9 to TRBJ2-7, with 9 bases fitting TRBD2. CDR1 is SGDLS, CDR2 YYNGEE, per germline. There are 16 residues in the CDR3. The V segment lost 4 bases and the J segment 6 bases; nucleotides outside the gene matches: 14.

Turning to this clone: This may be a read error: a much more frequent sequence differs by one nucleotide. The chain has TRBV20-1 and TRBJ2-7, with D hard to call. The length of the CDR3 is 11 residues. Germline lookup yields CDR1 DFQATT and CDR2 SNEGSKA (reference sequence). CDR3 bases: TGCAGTGCTAGCATTTTTTACGAGCAGTGCTTC. Translating gives CSASIFYEQCF.

This rearrangement joins TRBV9 to TRBJ2-7, with D tentatively TRBD1 or TRBD2 (5 bases each). V was cut by 1 base and J by 5 bases, with 22 bases left in between. CDR3 length: 17 amino acids. Germline values: CDR1 SGDLS, CDR2 YYNGEE. The CDR3 protein is CASSVHDVGVSGDEQYF. CDR3 in DNA: TGTGCCAGCAGCGTACACGACGTGGGGGTGTCTGGAGACGAGCAGTACTTC.

The rearrangement uses TRBV30 and TRBJ1-3, with TRBD1 matching 7 bases. This CDR3 is 14 amino acids long. V shed 2 bases and J 5 bases; nucleotides not matched to a gene: 6. CDR1 is GTSNPN, CDR2 SVGIG, per germline (reference sequence). The CDR3 DNA reads TGTGCCTGGAGTCCCCGACAGGGCCGAAACACCATATATTTT. Translating gives CAWSPRQGRNTIYF.

The chain combines TRBV28 with TRBJ2-1, with 7 bases that match TRBD1. Germline V CDR1 and CDR2: MDHEN, SYDVKM. The CDR3 runs to 15 residues. Losses at the gene ends were 7 bases for V and 10 bases for J; bases not matched to a gene: 16. The CDR3 loop is CASTFGVNRGVEQFF. Written as DNA, the CDR3 is TGTGCCAGCACCTTTGGGGTAAACAGGGGTGTGGAGCAGTTCTTC.

This clone was seen many times. The chain recombines TRBV9 with TRBJ1-6, with D unclear. CDR3 length: 16 amino acids. Deletions cut 4 bases from V and 2 bases from J, with 13 bases between. Germline assignment: CDR1 SGDLS and CDR2 YYNGEE. The CDR3 sequence is CASSPTVDPYNSPLHF. In DNA, the CDR3 is TGTGCCAGCAGCCCCACAGTCGACCCCTATAATTCACCCCTCCACTTT.

This clone showed up many times. Here the CDR3 DNA reads TGTGCCAGCAGCATAAACAGGGGGACCGGAAACACCATATATTTT. This encodes CASSINRGTGNTIYF. The chain combines TRBV7-8 with TRBJ1-3; 8 positions agree with TRBD1. Germline CDR1 reads SGHVS; CDR2 reads FQNEAQ. CDR3 length equals 15 residues. J gave up 4 bases and V 5 bases, and 7 bases lay outside the gene matches.

This clone was recorded a few times. The chain couples TRBV6-5 to TRBJ2-1; the match to TRBD2 covers 14 bases. Looked up from germline, CDR1 is MNHEY and CDR2 is SVGAGI. The junction had 8 bases not matched to a gene; V was cut back by 3 bases and J by 4 bases. This CDR3 region has 18 residues. The CDR3 here is CASSYSRGLAGAYNEQFF. The CDR3 DNA follows: TGTGCCAGCAGTTATAGCCGGGGACTAGCGGGGGCATACAATGAGCAGTTCTTC.

The rearrangement joins TRBV6-1 to TRBJ2-7; D is uncertain. The V gene lost 1 base and the J gene lost 4 bases, with 8 bases spanning the gap. CDR1 and CDR2 (germline): MNHNS, SASEGT. The CDR3 is 13 amino acids. The CDR3 DNA is TGTGCCAGCAGTGAAGAGACGGCTTACGAGCAGTACTTC. Residues: CASSEETAYEQYF.